The 2 T cell receptor beta chains listed next were all sequenced from one sample in a study of early T cells in non-severe SARS-CoV-2 infection (dated by TCRdb to about 2021). The library was obtained by 5' RACE. TCRdb records NextSeq 500 as the sequencer. The public reads were reprocessed in TCRdb via fastp at Q25 and MiXCR, keeping in-frame beta chains. Each CDR3 protein appears once, grouped with its most common genes and DNA. The sample profile shows more than 95,000 distinct CDR3 sequences; 16% of them were found once. Roughly 1.2% of the sample rests with the top ten. Sequencing was performed on whole blood. These receptors originate from an adult who was a healthcare worker with PCR-confirmed SARS-CoV-2 infection or an uninfected control (not recorded which).

The V call is TRBV28, the J call TRBJ2-7; the D call may be TRBD1 or TRBD2 (5 bases each). Germline assignment: CDR1 MDHEN and CDR2 SYDVKM. The CDR3 length is 13 residues. V lost 6 bases, J lost 0 bases, and 9 bases lay in between. The CDR3 region is CASRRDGSYEQYF. CDR3 in DNA: TGTGCCAGCAGGAGGGACGGCTCCTACGAGCAGTACTTC.

The V and J genes are TRBV14 and TRBJ2-3; TRBD1 matches at 7 bases. The germline gives CDR1 SGHDN, CDR2 FVKESK. CDR3 length equals 15 residues. J was trimmed by 8 bases and V by 3 bases; bases with no gene match: 11. The DNA of the CDR3 is TGTGCCAGCAGCCAGCCCCTCACAGGGGCTGTTACGCAGTATTTT. Translated: CASSQPLTGAVTQYF.